Listed here are 22 T cell receptor beta chains from one sample, sequenced in a study of T-cell memory formation after mild COVID-19. TCRdb itself ran the 5' RACE reads through MiXCR, one entry per CDR3 protein. The data hold about 390,000 distinct CDR3 sequences, with approximately 15% observed a single time. Input material: PBMCs or a T cell subset sorted from them (not recorded which). The receptors originated from a man between 18 and 29 years old who had mild COVID-19 (a few samples of this study predate the infection). Cell type and time point are not known.

Written as DNA, the CDR3 is TGTGCCAGCAGCTTATTACTAGCGGGGGGCTTCACAGATACGCAGTATTTT. Translation: CASSLLLAGGFTDTQYF. This chain joins TRBV7-2 and TRBJ2-3; 12 bases align to TRBD2. Germline CDR1 reads SGHTA; CDR2 reads FQGNSA. V lost 2 bases and J lost 2; bases outside the gene matches: 5. The CDR3 spans 17 residues.

This clonotype was seen only a few times. This chain joins TRBV6-2 or TRBV6-3 and TRBJ2-3; 8 bases are a match to TRBD2. Germline assignment: CDR1 MNHEY and CDR2 SVGEGT. The CDR3 is 15 amino acids. The V segment lost 3 bases and the J segment 0 bases; nucleotides outside the gene matches: 2. CDR3 sequence reads: CASSYLAGSTDTQYF. Written as DNA, the CDR3 is TGTGCCAGCAGTTATTTAGCGGGGAGCACAGATACGCAGTATTTT.

In its sample, this clonotype was seen a few times. V is TRBV20-1 and J is TRBJ1-1, with D possibly matching TRBD1 (6 bases). CDR3 length: 14 residues. Germline V gene data show CDR1 as DFQATT and CDR2 as SNEGSKA (reference sequence). The V and J ends lost 0 bases and 4 bases respectively, with 12 bases between them. CDR3 amino acids: CSARDPRGPTEAFF. The CDR3, as DNA: TGCAGTGCTAGAGACCCCCGGGGGCCCACTGAAGCTTTCTTT.

The table lists this clonotype with a count of one. The germline gene is not matched at one end of the junction; a read error may be the cause. The chain carries TRBV7-2 and TRBJ2-3; 10 bases map to TRBD1. The CDR3 length is 19 residues. Germline V gene sequence: CDR1 SGHTA, CDR2 FQGNSA. The CDR3, as DNA: TGTGACAGCAGCAATCCGAGCGACAGGGGGCGACTAACAGTTAAGGGGCAGTATTTT. This gives the protein CDSSNPSDRGRLTVKGQYF.

A few counts support this clonotype. The chain carries TRBV2 and TRBJ2-1; no reliable D call. The CDR3 sequence is 13 residues long. The V gene's germline CDR1 is SNHLY and CDR2 FYNNEI. Trimming cost V 6 bases and J 6 bases, with 12 bases left between them. CDR3 nucleotides: TGTGCCAGCAGAGTCCGACCACCCAATGAGCAGTTCTTC. This codes for CASRVRPPNEQFF.

The chain uses TRBV6-6 and TRBJ1-2, with a possible D match to TRBD1 (6 bases). The CDR3 spans 12 residues. Germline V lookup: CDR1 MNHNY, CDR2 SVGAGI (reference sequence). Trimming cost V 6 bases and J 11 bases, with 16 bases left between them. The CDR3 loop is CASSSGQPGYTF. As DNA, the CDR3 is TGTGCCAGCAGCTCCGGACAGCCAGGGTACACCTTC.

V is TRBV29-1 and J is TRBJ1-2; tentative D call: TRBD1 (6 bases). Germline CDR1 reads SQVTM; CDR2 reads ANQGSEA. V gave up 4 bases and J gave up 7 bases, with 13 bases separating them. The CDR3 spans 12 residues. CDR3 coding DNA: TGCAGCGTTGCTGACAGGCAAGGTGGCTACACCTTC. It yields the protein CSVADRQGGYTF.

This clonotype occurred a few times. The V and J genes are TRBV6-2 or TRBV6-3 and TRBJ2-3; D call uncertain. This CDR3 has 14 amino acids. The V end was cut by 6 bases, the J end by 6 bases, with 16 bases between. Germline V gives CDR1 MNHEY, CDR2 SVGEGT. The CDR3 DNA sequence: TGTGCCAGCAGATTCATTTGGGGTAGGGATACGCAGTATTTT. Protein product: CASRFIWGRDTQYF.

V is TRBV20-1 and J is TRBJ2-5, with 10 bases aligning to TRBD2. V lost 5 bases to trimming and J lost 5 bases; unmatched junction nucleotides: 20. The CDR3 length is 18 residues. Germline V gene lookup returns CDR1 DFQATT and CDR2 SNEGSKA (reference sequence). CDR3 sequence reads: CSADGSGGFSTWAETQYF. DNA for the CDR3: TGCAGTGCTGATGGTAGCGGGGGGTTCTCAACTTGGGCGGAGACCCAGTACTTC.

The chain joins TRBV4-2 to TRBJ2-3, with unresolved D. The CDR3 runs 15 residues. Germline V gives CDR1 LGHNA, CDR2 YNFKEQ. V lost 0 bases to trimming and J lost 2 bases, with 9 bases between them. CDR3 amino acids: CASSQEGTFTDTQYF. DNA of the CDR3: TGTGCCAGCAGCCAAGAGGGCACGTTCACAGATACGCAGTATTTT.

The chain combines TRBV9 with TRBJ2-1; possibly TRBD2 for D (5 bases). CDR3 size: 15 residues. With 0 bases removed from V and 4 bases from J, the gap between germline ends came to 11 bases. Looked up from germline, CDR1 is SGDLS and CDR2 is YYNGEE. Here the CDR3 reads CASSVVSAIYNEQFF. CDR3 DNA sequence: TGTGCCAGCAGCGTAGTTAGCGCGATTTACAATGAGCAGTTCTTC. The full variable domain, with the rest looked up from reference TRBV9 and TRBJ2-1, is DSGVTQTPKHLITATGQRVTLRCSPRSGDLSVYWYQQSLDQGLQFLIQYYNGEERAKGNILERFSAQQFPDLHSELNLSSLELGDSALYFCASSVVSAIYNEQFFGPGTRLTVL.

The V gene is TRBV10-3, the J gene TRBJ2-7; D possibly corresponds to TRBD1 (6 bases). V lost 5 bases to trimming and J lost 4 bases, with 9 bases between them. Germline values: CDR1 ENHRY, CDR2 SYGVKD. There are 12 residues in the CDR3. The chain's CDR3 is CAISSDRYEQYV. The CDR3 DNA follows: TGTGCCATCAGTAGCGACAGGTACGAGCAGTACGTC.

This clonotype has more than one count but fewer than ten. The V call is TRBV27, the J call TRBJ2-1, with TRBD1 matching 7 bases. The CDR3 extends over 14 amino acids. The trim removed 6 bases at V and 4 bases at J, leaving 6 bases unmatched. Germline assignment: CDR1 MNHEY and CDR2 SMNVEV (reference sequence). The CDR3 DNA reads as TGTGCCAGCAGCCTGACAGGGAGATACAATGAGCAGTTCTTC. Translated: CASSLTGRYNEQFF.

The chain couples TRBV20-1 to TRBJ1-1; D is ambiguous. Germline V gives CDR1 DFQATT, CDR2 SNEGSKA (reference sequence). V dropped 6 bases and J dropped 9 bases, with 11 bases sitting between them. CDR3 length: 10 amino acids. CDR3 protein: CSARPDKAFF. Here the CDR3 DNA reads TGCAGTGCCCGACCAGATAAAGCTTTCTTT.

The chain combines TRBV12-3 or TRBV12-4 with TRBJ2-6, with unresolved D. The CDR3 sequence is 16 residues long. V gave up 4 bases and J gave up 0 bases, with 10 bases separating them. CDR3 bases: TGTGCCAGCAGTTCTACAGAACCCTCTGGGGCCAACGTCCTGACTTTC. Protein sequence: CASSSTEPSGANVLTF.

The V and J genes are TRBV3-1 and TRBJ2-1; TRBD2 is a possible D gene (5 bases). The CDR3 covers 13 residues. Germline V gives CDR1 LGHDT, CDR2 YNNKEL (reference sequence). With 2 bases removed from V and 4 bases from J, the gap between germline ends came to 6 bases. The DNA of the CDR3 is TGTGCCAGCAGCCAATCGGGATACAATGAGCAGTTCTTC. Translation: CASSQSGYNEQFF.

The chain links TRBV5-1 to TRBJ2-5; D is possibly TRBD2 (6 bases). The CDR3 has 15 amino acids. Trimming cost V 4 bases and J 0 bases, with 13 bases left between them. Germline CDR1 SGHRS, CDR2 YFSETQ. The CDR3, as DNA: TGCGCCAGCAGCGCGGGACGGCGGTACCAAGAGACCCAGTACTTC. Amino acids: CASSAGRRYQETQYF.

In this sample, this clonotype turned up a few times. The gene calls are TRBV6-5 and TRBJ2-3; 8 bases are a match to TRBD2. The CDR3 is 15 residues long. CDR1 is MNHEY and CDR2 is SVGAGI in the germline V gene. Trimming cost V 0 bases and J 6 bases; bases outside gene matches: 5. The CDR3 bases are TGTGCCAGCAGTTACTCCACTAGCGGTATGGATACGCAGTATTTT. Amino acids: CASSYSTSGMDTQYF.

In its sample, this clonotype was seen a few times. The rearrangement joins TRBV27 to TRBJ2-3, with 12 bases fitting TRBD2. CDR1 and CDR2 (germline): MNHEY, SMNVEV (reference sequence). J gave up 5 bases and V 7 bases, and 7 bases lay outside the gene matches. CDR3 length: 15 amino acids. Here the CDR3 reads CASNRLAGDGDTQYF. The CDR3, as DNA: TGTGCCAGCAACCGACTAGCGGGGGATGGAGATACGCAGTATTTT.

The chain recombines TRBV14 with TRBJ1-2; TRBD1 matches at 7 bases. The CDR3 extends over 15 amino acids. With 1 base clipped from V and 4 bases from J, the junction kept 6 bases outside the gene matches. The germline V gene encodes CDR1 SGHDN and CDR2 FVKESK. CDR3 amino acids: CASSQVGGQSYGYTF. The CDR3 DNA reads TGTGCCAGCAGCCAAGTTGGGGGACAGTCCTATGGCTACACCTTC.

The chain employs TRBV24-1 and TRBJ2-3; D uncertain. Germline V CDR1 and CDR2: KGHDR, SFDVKD. There are 17 residues in the CDR3. The germline V and J ends were trimmed by 1 base and 3 bases, with 16 bases remaining between them. The CDR3 reads CATSDLGRSGQTDTQYF. DNA of the CDR3: TGTGCCACCAGTGATTTAGGGCGGTCAGGCCAGACAGATACGCAGTATTTT.

The table lists this clonotype with a few counts. The chain employs TRBV4-3 and TRBJ1-2; D is possibly TRBD1 (6 bases). V shed 4 bases and J shed 10 bases, with 19 bases lying between them. CDR3 length: 14 amino acids. Germline V lookup: CDR1 LGHNA, CDR2 YSLEER. Written as DNA, the CDR3 is TGCGCCAGCAGCCCAAGTACAATGACAGGAGACTACACCTTC. Protein: CASSPSTMTGDYTF.